Sequencing of this T cell receptor (beta chain) was carried out in a study of blood T cells in healthy people across ages (dated by TCRdb to 2015 to 2017). For the wider study: In model experiments, roughly one uniquely barcoded TCR beta cDNA molecule per two T cells was captured by template switching. Using deep sequencing normalized with unique cDNA molecular identifiers, the study measured how TCR beta repertoire diversity changes with age. Donors were grouped into four age groups: young (average about 15 years), middle-aged (about 38), aged (about 60) and long-lived (around 80). To avoid experimental bias, donors of different ages were distributed randomly across sequencing lanes. Two additional independent replicas of 1 million unique cDNA reads from the same blood draw were analyzed for two donors (one aged 18 to 29 and one aged 80 or older). What the research found in general, with its limitations: Conclusive comparison of naive and antigen-experienced compartments was prevented by the profiling of bulk unsorted PBMCs. Compared with the aged group, more naive CD4+ T cells, fewer expanded clones and increased TCR diversity were shown by the long-lived group, suggesting age selection. The percentage of naive T cells measured by flow cytometry correlated strongly with observed TCR beta diversity. Total diversity estimates from one million sequenced T cells were considered lower bounds and underestimates. Because donor CMV infection status was unknown, age-related changes in expanded clonotypes were potentially confounded. Observed TCR beta diversity per million T cells fell roughly linearly with age, and a significant reduction was already apparent by age approximately 41.

The donors were roughly 38 Caucasian individuals from Russia, aged about 6 to 100 years, who were systemically healthy. Roughly 10 milliliters of peripheral blood were drawn from each donor into EDTA-treated Vacutainer tubes. Ficoll-Paque density-gradient centrifugation was used to isolate PBMCs, with at least 7 million per sample. Trizol reagent was used to extract total RNA from PBMCs, with at least 5.5 micrograms per sample. The percentages of naive CD45RAhigh/CD27high T cells were determined by flow cytometry on a PBMC aliquot from every donor. CDR1 and CDR2 are read off the germline V gene as SGHAT and FQNNGV. The CDR3 goes from the cysteine to the phenylalanine over 15 residues. Only the CDR3 region is kept as DNA, spanning 45 bases read in frame from base 1. V was cut back by 5 bases and J by 4 bases, leaving a gap of 16 bases between them. The library was made by 5' RACE. This sample was sequenced with an Illumina HiSeq 2500. A second PCR of roughly 7 to 12 cycles was run with a J-beta primer mix and a sample-barcoded 5' primer. A template-switch 5' adaptor carrying 12 random nucleotides introduced a unique molecular identifier onto each TCR beta cDNA molecule. Each sample yielded at least 3 million CDR3-containing paired-end reads. First-strand cDNA was synthesized from all RNA with the Mint cDNA synthesis kit, primed by a TRBC-specific oligonucleotide. All cDNA was treated with uracil-DNA glycosylase and then went through a first 18-cycle PCR with the universal primers M1SS and BC2_uni_R. In the paper's pipeline: Normalization of each sample was performed by random selection of 1 million high-quality reads, each carrying a distinct molecular identifier. Reads sharing molecular identifiers were discarded rather than binned into consensus sequences. MiTCR, run with a Q25 quality threshold and the strictest error-elimination algorithm, handled CDR3 identification, clonotype clustering and error correction. A nonparametric unseen species model with Euler transformation was used to estimate a lower bound on total TCR beta diversity. TCRdb trimmed the raw reads at Q25, called clones with MiXCR and kept productive beta chains. Rows with one shared CDR3 protein collapse into an entry with the most common genes and DNA. Clone size and V and J calls follow TCRdb, not the original study. This sample has around 800,000 distinct CDR3 sequences in its table, and roughly 53% of those were observed once. The ten top clones hold 40% to 50% of the sample.

Concerning this clonotype: Its antigen remains unidentified. There are no base qualities to consult, and no much larger clone falls within one base.

Sequences were obtained from blood. The receptor chain draws on TRBV11-2 and TRBJ2-3, with the D gene uncertain. The TCR sequence derives from a man older than 75 in good health. Read as DNA, the sequence is TGTGCCAGCAGCCCGGGCCTCCGGGCCCCAGATACGCAGTATTTT. This sequence encodes CASSPGLRAPDTQYF.